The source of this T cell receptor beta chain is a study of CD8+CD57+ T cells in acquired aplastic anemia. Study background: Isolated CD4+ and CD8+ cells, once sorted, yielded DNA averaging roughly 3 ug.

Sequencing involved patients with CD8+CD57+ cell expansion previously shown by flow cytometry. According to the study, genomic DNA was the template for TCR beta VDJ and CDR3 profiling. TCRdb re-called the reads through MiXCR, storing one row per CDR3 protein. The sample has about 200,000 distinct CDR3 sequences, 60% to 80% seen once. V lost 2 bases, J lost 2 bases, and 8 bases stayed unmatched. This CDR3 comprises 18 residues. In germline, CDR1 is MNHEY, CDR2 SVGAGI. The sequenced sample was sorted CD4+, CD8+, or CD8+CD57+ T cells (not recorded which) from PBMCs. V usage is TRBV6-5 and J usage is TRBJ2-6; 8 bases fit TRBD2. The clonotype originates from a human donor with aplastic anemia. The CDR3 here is CASSYDGGAAAGANVLTF. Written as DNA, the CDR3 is TGTGCCAGCAGTTACGACGGGGGGGCCGCGGCTGGGGCCAACGTCCTGACTTTC.